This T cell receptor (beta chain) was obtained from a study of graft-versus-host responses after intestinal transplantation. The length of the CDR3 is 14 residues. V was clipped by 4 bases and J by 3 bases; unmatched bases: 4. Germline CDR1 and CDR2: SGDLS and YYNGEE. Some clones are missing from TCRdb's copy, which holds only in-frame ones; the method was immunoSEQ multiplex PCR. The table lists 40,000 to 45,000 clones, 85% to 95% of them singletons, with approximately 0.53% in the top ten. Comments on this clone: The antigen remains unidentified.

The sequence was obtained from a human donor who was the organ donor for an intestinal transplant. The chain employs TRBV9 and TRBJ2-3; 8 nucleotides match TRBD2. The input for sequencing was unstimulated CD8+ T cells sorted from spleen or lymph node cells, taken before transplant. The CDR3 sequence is CASSRSGETDTQYF. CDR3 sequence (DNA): TGTGCCAGCAGCCGTAGCGGGGAGACAGATACGCAGTATTTT.